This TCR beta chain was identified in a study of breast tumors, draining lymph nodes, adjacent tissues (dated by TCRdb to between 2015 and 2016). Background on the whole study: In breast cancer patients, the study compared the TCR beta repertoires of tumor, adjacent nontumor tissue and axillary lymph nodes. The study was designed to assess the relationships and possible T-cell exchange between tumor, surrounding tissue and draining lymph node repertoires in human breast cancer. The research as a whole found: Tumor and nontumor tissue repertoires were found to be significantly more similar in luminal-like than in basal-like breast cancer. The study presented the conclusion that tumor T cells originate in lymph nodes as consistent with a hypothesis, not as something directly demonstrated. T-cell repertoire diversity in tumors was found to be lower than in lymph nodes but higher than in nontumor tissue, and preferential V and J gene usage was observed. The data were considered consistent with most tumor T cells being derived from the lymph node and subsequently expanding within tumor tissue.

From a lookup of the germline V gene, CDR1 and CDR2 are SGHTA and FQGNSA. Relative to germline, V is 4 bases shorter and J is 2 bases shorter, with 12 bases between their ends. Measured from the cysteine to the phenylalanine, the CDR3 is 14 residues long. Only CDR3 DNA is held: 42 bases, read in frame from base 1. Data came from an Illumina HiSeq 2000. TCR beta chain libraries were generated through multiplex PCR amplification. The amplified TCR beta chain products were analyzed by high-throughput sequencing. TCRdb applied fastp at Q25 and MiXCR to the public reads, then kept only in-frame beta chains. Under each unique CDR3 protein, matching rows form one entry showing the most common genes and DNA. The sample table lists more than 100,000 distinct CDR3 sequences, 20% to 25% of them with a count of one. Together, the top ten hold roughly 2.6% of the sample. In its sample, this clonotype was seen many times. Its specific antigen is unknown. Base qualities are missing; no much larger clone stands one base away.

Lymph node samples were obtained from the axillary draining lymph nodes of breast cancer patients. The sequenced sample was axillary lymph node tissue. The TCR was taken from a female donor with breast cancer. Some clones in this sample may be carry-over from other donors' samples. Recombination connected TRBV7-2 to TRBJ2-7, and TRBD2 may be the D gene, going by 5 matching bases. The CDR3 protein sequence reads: CASSYRTGTYEQYF. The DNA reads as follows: TGTGCCAGCAGCTATAGGACTGGAACCTACGAGCAGTACTTC.